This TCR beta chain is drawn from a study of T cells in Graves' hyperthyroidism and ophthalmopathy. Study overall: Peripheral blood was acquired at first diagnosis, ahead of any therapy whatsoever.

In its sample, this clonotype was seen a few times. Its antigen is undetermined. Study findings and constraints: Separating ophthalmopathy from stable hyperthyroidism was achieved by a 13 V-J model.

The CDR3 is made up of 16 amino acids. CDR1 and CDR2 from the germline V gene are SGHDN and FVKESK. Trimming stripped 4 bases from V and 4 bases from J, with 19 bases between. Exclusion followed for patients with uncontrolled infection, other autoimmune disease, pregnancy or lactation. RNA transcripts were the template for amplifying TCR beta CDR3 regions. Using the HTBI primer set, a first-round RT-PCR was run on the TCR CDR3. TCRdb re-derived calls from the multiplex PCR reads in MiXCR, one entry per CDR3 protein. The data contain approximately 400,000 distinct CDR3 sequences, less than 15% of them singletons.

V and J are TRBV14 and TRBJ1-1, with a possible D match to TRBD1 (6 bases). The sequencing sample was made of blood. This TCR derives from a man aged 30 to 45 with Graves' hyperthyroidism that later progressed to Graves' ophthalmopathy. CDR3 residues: CASSPFVGGAFTEAFF. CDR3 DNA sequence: TGTGCCAGCAGCCCTTTTGTCGGGGGCGCGTTCACTGAAGCTTTCTTT.